This record looks at one T cell receptor beta chain sequence and its context. The antigen is undetermined. Attachment of unique molecular identifiers was made to individual cDNA molecules. TCRdb recomputed calls from the 5' RACE reads with MiXCR, one row per CDR3 protein. The sample holds some 89,000 distinct CDR3 sequences, approximately 10% seen once. The CDR3 loop spans 15 amino acids. The germline V and J ends were trimmed by 5 bases and 8 bases, with 18 bases remaining between them. CDR1 and CDR2 (germline): SGHVS, FQNEAQ. The sample belongs to a study of early T cells in non-severe SARS-CoV-2 infection. Findings of the study overall: VDJdb matching skewed toward anti-spike CD8 responses, missing private and CD4 specificities.

The V and J genes are TRBV7-8 and TRBJ1-4; D is possibly TRBD1 (6 bases). This receptor was taken from an adult who was a healthcare worker with PCR-confirmed SARS-CoV-2 infection or an uninfected control (not recorded which). The source was whole blood, collected at baseline. The CDR3 region has the DNA TGTGCCAGCAGCCCCATTCCCCAGGGGAGGGAAAAACTGTTTTTT. It translates to CASSPIPQGREKLFF.